A single sample gave rise to the 2 T cell receptor beta chains below, sequenced in a study of OX40 agonist ivuxolimab in advanced cancers. TCRdb's copy holds only in-frame clones and misses some; the assay was immunoSEQ multiplex PCR. The sample includes some 58,000 clones, more than 80% seen only once; the top ten take 1.5% to 2%. The source was CD4+ or CD8+ T cells sorted from blood, collected in a trial of the OX40 agonist ivuxolimab. These receptors were collected from an adult with an advanced solid tumor such as melanoma, head and neck, liver or kidney cancer.

The rearrangement links TRBV9 to TRBJ2-5, with TRBD2 identical over 10 bases. This CDR3 comprises 19 residues. The V gene's germline CDR1 is SGDLS and CDR2 YYNGEE. Losses at the gene ends were 4 bases for V and 0 bases for J; bases not matched to a gene: 15. The CDR3 sequence: CASSRGTSEGPWYQETQYF. As DNA, the CDR3 is TGTGCCAGCAGCCGTGGGACTAGCGAGGGACCTTGGTACCAAGAGACCCAGTACTTC. Complete variable domain (other parts from reference TRBV9 and TRBJ2-5): DSGVTQTPKHLITATGQRVTLRCSPRSGDLSVYWYQQSLDQGLQFLIQYYNGEERAKGNILERFSAQQFPDLHSELNLSSLELGDSALYFCASSRGTSEGPWYQETQYFGPGTRLLVL.

The chain links TRBV27 to TRBJ1-1; 11 bases agree with TRBD1. CDR3 length: 16 amino acids. Germline CDR1 reads MNHEY; CDR2 reads SMNVEV (reference sequence). J gave up 4 bases and V 3 bases, and 7 bases lay outside the gene matches. CDR3 amino acids: CASSFSGTGGGTEAFF. As DNA, the CDR3 is TGTGCCAGCAGTTTTTCTGGGACAGGGGGTGGCACTGAAGCTTTCTTT.